Below are 6 T cell receptor beta chains sequenced from a single sample in a study of technical replicates of blood from a few donors. Here immunoSEQ multiplex PCR was the method, and the copy in TCRdb shows in-frame clones only, minus some. The repertoire holds approximately 85,000 clones, with about 93% as singletons. Sequences were obtained from T cells isolated from PBMCs. These TCRs come from a human donor in good health.

The rearrangement uses TRBV6-1 and TRBJ1-2, with D unclear. The CDR3 is 12 amino acids. Germline assignment: CDR1 MNHNS and CDR2 SASEGT. Trimming removed 3 bases from V and 8 bases from J, with 10 bases in between. The CDR3 nucleotides read TGTGCCAGCAGTGACCGAGAGCGAGGCTACACCTTC. Encoded protein: CASSDRERGYTF.

The chain has TRBV19 and TRBJ2-1, with D tentatively TRBD2 (5 bases). The germline CDR1 and CDR2 sequences are LNHDA and SQIVND (reference sequence). V was cut by 5 bases and J by 9 bases, with 14 bases left in between. The CDR3 is 13 residues long. CDR3 in DNA: TGTGCCAGTAGTGCAACACGTGGGAGTGAGCAGTTCTTC. It encodes CASSATRGSEQFF.

The table lists this clone with a count of one. The V gene is TRBV18, the J gene TRBJ1-3, with 10 bases fitting TRBD1. The J segment lost 4 bases and the V segment lost 3 bases, leaving 9 bases of the junction unmatched. CDR3 length: 17 residues. The germline CDR1 and CDR2 sequences are KGHSH and LQKENI. The CDR3 here is CASSPAGTGVQGNTIYF. The CDR3 DNA follows: TGTGCCAGCTCACCTGCCGGGACAGGGGTGCAAGGAAACACCATATATTTT.

The chain links TRBV5-1 to TRBJ2-7; 14 bases are shared with TRBD2. V was pared by 2 bases and J by 3 bases, with 4 bases of the junction left unmatched. The CDR3 is made up of 16 amino acids. The germline gives CDR1 SGHRS, CDR2 YFSETQ. The CDR3 here is CASSLGLAGGLYEQYF. CDR3 DNA sequence: TGCGCCAGCAGCTTAGGACTAGCGGGGGGACTCTACGAGCAGTACTTC.

J is TRBJ2-2 and V is TRBV10-3; possibly TRBD2 for D (5 bases). CDR1 is ENHRY and CDR2 is SYGVKD in the germline V gene. CDR3 length: 11 residues. V lost 7 bases and J 7 bases, leaving 7 bases between the germline ends. CDR3 loop: CAITRDGELFF. As DNA, the CDR3 is TGTGCCATCACGAGGGACGGGGAGCTGTTTTTT.

The genes are TRBV27 and TRBJ2-1; tentatively, D is TRBD2 (5 bases). V dropped 2 bases and J dropped 5 bases, with 13 bases sitting between them. The CDR3 loop spans 15 amino acids. From germline, CDR1 is MNHEY and CDR2 SMNVEV (reference sequence). CDR3 DNA: TGTGCCAGCAGTTTAACTAGTGTATTACACAATGAGCAGTTCTTC. Protein product: CASSLTSVLHNEQFF.